A selection of T cell receptor beta chains follows, all from one sample in a study of T-cell memory formation after mild COVID-19. TCRdb independently ran MiXCR on the 5' RACE reads; one entry per CDR3 protein. The table records 470,000 or so distinct CDR3 sequences, about 20% of them present only once. Specimen: PBMCs or a T cell subset sorted from them (not recorded which). The receptors were gathered from an adult woman who had mild COVID-19 (a few samples of this study predate the infection). Cell type and time point are not known. Both conserved end residues are part of each CDR3. D genes are given only for firm matches. Clone size is stated in some rows and not others, as once, few, many or a class when expanded.

v_call: TRBV5-1; j_call: TRBJ1-1; clone_size: .; d_call: .; cdr3_nt: TGCGCCAGCAGCTGGATATTTGGCACTGAAGCTTTCTTT; cdr3_aa: CASSWIFGTEAFF
v_call: TRBV9; j_call: TRBJ2-5; clone_size: few; d_call: TRBD2; cdr3_nt: TGTGCCAGCAGCCCAACGGCGGGAGTTCAAGAGACCCAGTACTTC; cdr3_aa: CASSPTAGVQETQYF
v_call: TRBV12-3/TRBV12-4; j_call: TRBJ2-2; clone_size: .; d_call: .; cdr3_nt: TGTGCCAGCAGTTCAAGCACGAGGGACTCGAACACCGGGGAGCTGTTTTTT; cdr3_aa: CASSSSTRDSNTGELFF
v_call: TRBV12-3/TRBV12-4; j_call: TRBJ1-2; clone_size: .; d_call: .; cdr3_nt: TGTGCCAGCAGTTTCGGGGTGAGGAGCTATGGCTACACCTTC; cdr3_aa: CASSFGVRSYGYTF
v_call: TRBV5-1; j_call: TRBJ2-5; clone_size: .; d_call: TRBD2; cdr3_nt: TGCGCCAGCAGCCGAATACTAACTAGCGAAGAGACCCAGTACTTC; cdr3_aa: CASSRILTSEETQYF
v_call: TRBV5-5; j_call: TRBJ2-1; clone_size: .; d_call: .; cdr3_nt: TGTGCCAGCAGCGAGCAGGGGACTGAGCAGTTCTTC; cdr3_aa: CASSEQGTEQFF
v_call: TRBV20-1; j_call: TRBJ1-2; clone_size: .; d_call: .; cdr3_nt: TGCAGTGCTATAACAGGGTCCGGAACAGGGAGGGACTACACCTTC; cdr3_aa: CSAITGSGTGRDYTF
v_call: TRBV5-4; j_call: TRBJ2-7; clone_size: .; d_call: TRBD2; cdr3_nt: TGTGCCAGCAGCAGGGGACTAGCGGGGGGTACGACCGAGCAGTACTTC; cdr3_aa: CASSRGLAGGTTEQYF
v_call: TRBV29-1; j_call: TRBJ1-2; clone_size: few; d_call: TRBD1; cdr3_nt: TGCAGCGTTGAAGAGACAGGGTTTACTAACTATGGCTACACCTTC; cdr3_aa: CSVEETGFTNYGYTF
v_call: TRBV5-1; j_call: TRBJ2-3; clone_size: .; d_call: .; cdr3_nt: TGCGCCAGCAGCTTGACTATTGTTTGGGGGACAGATACGCAGTATTTT; cdr3_aa: CASSLTIVWGTDTQYF
v_call: TRBV5-4; j_call: TRBJ2-1; clone_size: .; d_call: .; cdr3_nt: TGTGCCAGCAGCTCCATAGTAGGCCCGCCGGTCAATGAGCAGTTCTTC; cdr3_aa: CASSSIVGPPVNEQFF
v_call: TRBV13; j_call: TRBJ2-3; clone_size: .; d_call: .; cdr3_nt: TGTGCCAGCAGCTCCGGACCACCATTAGATACGCAGTATTTT; cdr3_aa: CASSSGPPLDTQYF
v_call: TRBV29-1; j_call: TRBJ2-7; clone_size: .; d_call: TRBD1; cdr3_nt: TGCAGCGCCTTGACAGGGACCTACGAGCAGTACTTC; cdr3_aa: CSALTGTYEQYF
v_call: TRBV20-1; j_call: TRBJ1-5; clone_size: .; d_call: .; cdr3_nt: TGCAGTGCTAGACACGGGGGGGGCAATCAGCCCCAGCATTTT; cdr3_aa: CSARHGGGNQPQHF
v_call: TRBV7-9; j_call: TRBJ2-7; clone_size: .; d_call: .; cdr3_nt: TGTGCCAGCGCCACAGGGACCAGCTCCTACGAGCAGTACTTC; cdr3_aa: CASATGTSSYEQYF
v_call: TRBV7-2; j_call: TRBJ1-1; clone_size: .; d_call: .; cdr3_nt: TGTGCCAGCAGCCAAACCCTACTCAGGGACATCTTT; cdr3_aa: CASSQTLLRDIF
v_call: TRBV6-2/TRBV6-3; j_call: TRBJ2-3; clone_size: few; d_call: TRBD2; cdr3_nt: TGTGCCAGCAGGGAAAGACTAGCGGGGAACACAGATACGCAGTATTTT; cdr3_aa: CASRERLAGNTDTQYF
v_call: TRBV19; j_call: TRBJ2-7; clone_size: .; d_call: .; cdr3_nt: TGTGCCAGTAGTCGTAGACAAAGCTCCTACGAGCAGTACTTC; cdr3_aa: CASSRRQSSYEQYF
v_call: TRBV27; j_call: TRBJ1-3; clone_size: .; d_call: .; cdr3_nt: TGTGCCAGCAGTCCGGTTCTTTCTGGAAACACCATATATTTT; cdr3_aa: CASSPVLSGNTIYF
v_call: TRBV7-2; j_call: TRBJ2-7; clone_size: many; d_call: .; cdr3_nt: TGTGCCAGCAGCTTATACCACGGGACTCGTCACTACGAGCAGTACTTC; cdr3_aa: CASSLYHGTRHYEQYF
v_call: TRBV7-8; j_call: TRBJ2-3; clone_size: many; d_call: .; cdr3_nt: TGTGCCAGCAGCCCCAAGTCGGGACCAGAGGGGGTTACGCAGTATTTT; cdr3_aa: CASSPKSGPEGVTQYF
v_call: TRBV24-1; j_call: TRBJ2-7; clone_size: few; d_call: TRBD2; cdr3_nt: TGTGCCACCAGTTCGGGAGGAGGAACCTACGAGCAGTACTTC; cdr3_aa: CATSSGGGTYEQYF
v_call: TRBV27; j_call: TRBJ2-1; clone_size: few; d_call: TRBD1; cdr3_nt: TGTGCCAGCAGTTCCGGGACAGGGGGCCGCAATGAGCAGTTCTTC; cdr3_aa: CASSSGTGGRNEQFF
v_call: TRBV28; j_call: TRBJ2-7; clone_size: .; d_call: TRBD1; cdr3_nt: TGTGCCAGCACCTCCCCGGGACAGGGACCCTACGAGCAGTACTTC; cdr3_aa: CASTSPGQGPYEQYF
v_call: TRBV15; j_call: TRBJ2-7; clone_size: .; d_call: .; cdr3_nt: TGTGCCACCAGGGAGGGGCGGACTACCTACGAGCAGTACTTC; cdr3_aa: CATREGRTTYEQYF
v_call: TRBV9; j_call: TRBJ2-5; clone_size: .; d_call: TRBD2; cdr3_nt: TGTGCCAGCAGCGTAGCGGAGGCTAGCGGGAGTCACGAGACCCAGTACTTC; cdr3_aa: CASSVAEASGSHETQYF
v_call: TRBV12-3/TRBV12-4; j_call: TRBJ2-7; clone_size: few; d_call: .; cdr3_nt: TGTGCCAGCAGGGACAGCCGGACCTACGAGCAGTACTTC; cdr3_aa: CASRDSRTYEQYF
v_call: TRBV21-1; j_call: TRBJ1-1; clone_size: .; d_call: .; cdr3_nt: TGTGCCAGCAGCGACGACAGTAACACTGAAGCTTTCTTT; cdr3_aa: CASSDDSNTEAFF
v_call: TRBV9; j_call: TRBJ2-1; clone_size: .; d_call: .; cdr3_nt: TGTGCCAGCAGCGCACAGGCCTACAATGAGCAGTTCTTC; cdr3_aa: CASSAQAYNEQFF
v_call: TRBV24-1; j_call: TRBJ1-2; clone_size: .; d_call: TRBD1; cdr3_nt: TGTGCCACCAGTGACCCTACCGGGGACAGGAGCTATGGCTACACCTTC; cdr3_aa: CATSDPTGDRSYGYTF
v_call: TRBV20-1; j_call: TRBJ1-4; clone_size: .; d_call: TRBD1; cdr3_nt: TGCAGTGCGGGTCAGGGGGAATGGGAAAAACTGTTTTTT; cdr3_aa: CSAGQGEWEKLFF
v_call: TRBV20-1; j_call: TRBJ1-2; clone_size: .; d_call: .; cdr3_nt: TGCAGCGTCTCGCAGGTCGTGGATGGCTACACCTTC; cdr3_aa: CSVSQVVDGYTF
v_call: TRBV10-3; j_call: TRBJ2-3; clone_size: .; d_call: .; cdr3_nt: TGTGCCATCAGTGATTTTACTAGTCGCACAGATACGCAGTATTTT; cdr3_aa: CAISDFTSRTDTQYF
v_call: TRBV4-2; j_call: TRBJ1-5; clone_size: .; d_call: .; cdr3_nt: TGTGCCAGCAGCCAAGTGACCCACGGGGAGAACCAGCCCCAGCATTTT; cdr3_aa: CASSQVTHGENQPQHF
v_call: TRBV19; j_call: TRBJ1-2; clone_size: many; d_call: TRBD1; cdr3_nt: TGTGCCAGTAGTATGCGGGGGACAGACGCAGCTAACTATGGCTACACCTTC; cdr3_aa: CASSMRGTDAANYGYTF
v_call: TRBV20-1; j_call: TRBJ2-5; clone_size: few; d_call: .; cdr3_nt: TGCAGTGCTACGGGGGAGGCCCTCGAGACCCAGTACTTC; cdr3_aa: CSATGEALETQYF
v_call: TRBV9; j_call: TRBJ1-1; clone_size: few; d_call: .; cdr3_nt: TGTGCCAGCAGCCCCGAGGGGGACTACACTGAAGCTTTCTTT; cdr3_aa: CASSPEGDYTEAFF
v_call: TRBV7-2; j_call: TRBJ1-5; clone_size: .; d_call: .; cdr3_nt: TGTGCCAGCAGCTTAACCGTGGGTCAGCCCCAGCATTTT; cdr3_aa: CASSLTVGQPQHF
v_call: TRBV25-1; j_call: TRBJ2-7; clone_size: .; d_call: TRBD2; cdr3_nt: TGTGCCAGCAGTGGGTATAGCGGGGGAACCTACGAGCAGTACTTC; cdr3_aa: CASSGYSGGTYEQYF
v_call: TRBV7-2; j_call: TRBJ2-7; clone_size: few; d_call: TRBD1; cdr3_nt: TGTGCCAGCAGCACGGACAGGTTCTCCTACGAGCAGTACTTC; cdr3_aa: CASSTDRFSYEQYF
v_call: TRBV5-1; j_call: TRBJ2-1; clone_size: many; d_call: TRBD2; cdr3_nt: TGCGCCAGCAGCCCGCTTTTGAGCGGGGGGGATGAGCAGTTCTTC; cdr3_aa: CASSPLLSGGDEQFF
v_call: TRBV20-1; j_call: TRBJ2-3; clone_size: .; d_call: .; cdr3_nt: TGCAGTGCGAAAGGTCTCTGGCAGGGAAGCACAGATACGCAGTATTTT; cdr3_aa: CSAKGLWQGSTDTQYF
v_call: TRBV12-3/TRBV12-4; j_call: TRBJ2-3; clone_size: few; d_call: .; cdr3_nt: TGTGCCAGCAGTTTAGGGGACTGGCGGGATACGCAGTATTTT; cdr3_aa: CASSLGDWRDTQYF
v_call: TRBV6-1; j_call: TRBJ2-3; clone_size: few; d_call: .; cdr3_nt: TGTGCCAGCAGTGAGCAGGATACGCAGTATTTT; cdr3_aa: CASSEQDTQYF
v_call: TRBV12-3/TRBV12-4; j_call: TRBJ2-7; clone_size: few; d_call: TRBD2; cdr3_nt: TGTGCCAGCAGTTCTAGGGGGGCGGTAGCGGGAAACGAGCAGTACTTC; cdr3_aa: CASSSRGAVAGNEQYF
v_call: TRBV12-3/TRBV12-4; j_call: TRBJ2-2; clone_size: many; d_call: TRBD1; cdr3_nt: TGTGCCAGCAGTTTAGCGACAGGGGGCGGTGGCGGGGAGCTGTTTTTT; cdr3_aa: CASSLATGGGGGELFF
v_call: TRBV24-1; j_call: TRBJ2-1; clone_size: once; d_call: .; cdr3_nt: TGTGCCACCAGCAGACCGGGCCCATACAATGAGCAGTTCTTC; cdr3_aa: CATSRPGPYNEQFF
v_call: TRBV5-1; j_call: TRBJ1-2; clone_size: .; d_call: TRBD1; cdr3_nt: TGCGCCAGCAGCCCAATACCCCGGGACAGGGGCTACGGCTACACCTTC; cdr3_aa: CASSPIPRDRGYGYTF
v_call: TRBV19; j_call: TRBJ1-2; clone_size: .; d_call: TRBD1; cdr3_nt: TGTGCCAGTAGCCATCAGGGGGCCCTGGACTATGGCTACACCTTC; cdr3_aa: CASSHQGALDYGYTF
v_call: TRBV11-2; j_call: TRBJ2-5; clone_size: .; d_call: TRBD2; cdr3_nt: TGTGCCAGCAGCTTACTCCGGGGTAGCGGGCAAGAGACCCAGTACTTC; cdr3_aa: CASSLLRGSGQETQYF
v_call: TRBV12-3/TRBV12-4; j_call: TRBJ1-4; clone_size: few; d_call: .; cdr3_nt: TGTGCCAGCAGTTTTCGACAGGCCTATGAAAAACTGTTTTTT; cdr3_aa: CASSFRQAYEKLFF
v_call: TRBV6-5; j_call: TRBJ1-2; clone_size: few; d_call: .; cdr3_nt: TGTGCCAGCAGTTACTCGGGGGTCGGTGGCTACACCTTC; cdr3_aa: CASSYSGVGGYTF